One TCR beta chain is described in this entry. The target antigen is unknown. The CDR3 totals 15 residues. Trimming pared 6 bases from V and 0 bases from J, leaving 12 bases between. CDR1 is LGHDT, CDR2 YNNKEL, per germline (reference sequence). PCR was performed a second time for about 6 to 12 cycles using a sample-barcoded 5' primer and a J-beta primer mix. Via MiXCR, TCRdb re-called the 5' RACE reads, giving one row per CDR3 protein. The sample holds some 700,000 distinct CDR3 sequences, over 20% seen once. This specimen comes from a study of blood T cells in healthy people across ages. Notes on the study in general: Among long-lived donors, naive CD4+ cells were more numerous and diversity higher than in aged donors.

The sequenced sample was blood. The chain carries TRBV3-1 and TRBJ2-4, with D perhaps TRBD1 (6 bases). The TCR comes from an older man in good health. DNA of the CDR3: TGTGCCAGCAGTAACAGGGCTCTAGCCAAAAACATTCAGTACTTC. Translating gives CASSNRALAKNIQYF. The full variable domain, completed using reference TRBV3-1 and TRBJ2-4, is DTAVSQTPKYLVTQMGNDKSIKCEQNLGHDTMYWYKQDSKKFLKIMFSYNNKELIINETVPNRFSPKSPDKAHLNLHINSLELGDSAVYFCASSNRALAKNIQYFGAGTRLSVL.